The 7 T cell receptor beta chains given below trace back to one sample, sequenced in a study of blood T cell repertoires in COVID-19. Data came from immunoSEQ multiplex PCR; TCRdb stores just in-frame clones and leaves some out. Of fewer than 50,000 clones listed, about nine tenths are singletons. The sample comprised peripheral blood. The source is a human donor in a cohort sampled during active COVID-19.

The chain uses TRBV5-1 and TRBJ1-6; weak D call: TRBD1 (6 bases). Germline CDR1 is SGHRS and CDR2 is YFSETQ. The CDR3 totals 16 residues. V shed 0 bases and J shed 0 bases, with 7 bases lying between them. The CDR3 nucleotides read TGCGCCAGCAGCTTGGACAGGGACTCCTATAATTCACCCCTCCACTTT. Residues: CASSLDRDSYNSPLHF.

This clone was recorded once. The chain has TRBV6-5 and TRBJ1-6; TRBD1 agrees at 9 bases. The CDR3 spans 16 residues. CDR1 is MNHEY and CDR2 is SVGAGI in the germline V gene. With V trimmed by 2 bases and J by 8 bases, 7 bases remained unmatched. CDR3 loop: CASSYVPGQGDSPLHF. Written as DNA, the CDR3 is TGTGCCAGCAGTTACGTTCCGGGACAGGGAGATTCACCCCTCCACTTT.

The chain recombines TRBV7-6 with TRBJ1-1, with D maybe TRBD1 (5 bases). CDR3 length: 15 amino acids. The V end was cut by 5 bases, the J end by 5 bases, with 18 bases between. The germline CDR1 and CDR2 sequences are SGHVS and FNYEAQ. This CDR3 reads CASSPVPERGTEAFF. For the CDR3, the DNA is TGTGCCAGCAGCCCCGTTCCAGAAAGGGGAACTGAAGCTTTCTTT.

This rearrangement joins TRBV9 to TRBJ2-1; TRBD2 matches at 13 bases. Trimming removed 2 bases from V and 5 bases from J; junction bases left unmatched: 1. Germline CDR1 SGDLS, CDR2 YYNGEE. This CDR3 spans 15 amino acids. The DNA of the CDR3 is TGTGCCAGCAGCGTCACTAGCGGGGGGGACAATGAGCAGTTCTTC. Its translation is CASSVTSGGDNEQFF.

The V and J genes are TRBV28 and TRBJ1-2; D is unresolved. V was clipped by 8 bases and J by 2 bases, with 9 bases between them. The CDR3 extends over 12 amino acids. The germline V gene has CDR1 MDHEN and CDR2 SYDVKM. CDR3 residues: CASGTENYGYTF. DNA of the CDR3: TGTGCCAGCGGAACAGAGAACTATGGCTACACCTTC.

The CDR3 bases are TGTGCCAGTACCACCATACCGGGACAGGGGACCGGGGCCAACGTCCTGACTTTC. This encodes CASTTIPGQGTGANVLTF. V gene TRBV19 combines with J gene TRBJ2-6; 10 nucleotides align to TRBD1. The germline gives CDR1 LNHDA, CDR2 SQIVND (reference sequence). The CDR3 contains 18 residues. The J segment lost 4 bases and the V segment lost 7 bases, leaving 13 bases of the junction unmatched.

This chain joins TRBV2 and TRBJ1-5; 11 positions match TRBD1. Trimming removed 6 bases from V and 6 bases from J; junction bases left unmatched: 4. CDR1 is SNHLY, CDR2 FYNNEI, per germline. The CDR3 loop spans 14 amino acids. CDR3 residues: CASRGQGEGQPQHF. The CDR3, as DNA: TGTGCCAGCAGGGGACAGGGGGAGGGTCAGCCCCAGCATTTT. Drawing the rest from reference TRBV2 and TRBJ1-5, the complete variable domain is EPEVTQTPSHQVTQMGQEVILRCVPISNHLYFYWYRQILGQKVEFLVSFYNNEISEKSEIFDDQFSVERPDGSNFTLKIRSTKLEDSAMYFCASRGQGEGQPQHFGDGTRLSIL.